Following are 12 T cell receptor beta chains from one sample sequenced in a study of patients and donors after allogeneic stem cell transplantation (dated by TCRdb to 2019 to 2021). Library creation used RT-PCR. Sequencing was carried out with a NextSeq 550. TCRdb passed the public sequencing reads through fastp at Q25 and MiXCR, retaining productive beta sequences. Rows with a matching CDR3 protein are joined into one entry that keeps the most common DNA and genes. In all, the sample holds about 960,000 distinct CDR3 sequences, and under 20% of those were seen once. The top ten clonotypes cover 5% to 6.5% of the sample. Sequenced input: blood, either unsorted or a sorted T cell fraction (not recorded which). The receptors shown here come from a human donor who was either an allogeneic HSCT recipient or a stem cell or donor lymphocyte infusion donor (not recorded which). It is not recorded whose cells these are; they may come from a transplant donor.

This clonotype was seen more than once but under ten times. The V gene is TRBV12-3 or TRBV12-4, the J gene TRBJ2-7, with D possibly matching TRBD2 (6 bases). CDR3 length: 13 residues. V lost 5 bases to trimming and J lost 3 bases, with 11 bases between them. Here the CDR3 DNA reads TGTGCCAGCAGTGGGGACTTTGACTACGAGCAGTACTTC. Translating gives CASSGDFDYEQYF.

The chain employs TRBV15 and TRBJ2-1; 12 positions agree with TRBD2. Germline values: CDR1 LNHNV, CDR2 YYDKDF (reference sequence). The length of the CDR3 is 18 residues. J lost 7 bases, V lost 1 base, and 11 bases had no gene match. The CDR3 reads CATSRAPGLAGRGNEQFF. CDR3 DNA sequence: TGTGCCACCAGCAGAGCACCGGGACTAGCGGGTCGAGGGAATGAGCAGTTCTTC.

A few counts support this clonotype. The chain has TRBV30 and TRBJ2-3; no clear D. The V end lost 1 base, the J end lost 6 bases, and 11 bases lay between the germline ends. The CDR3 runs to 13 residues. The germline gives CDR1 GTSNPN, CDR2 SVGIG (reference sequence). The CDR3 is CAWSERNLDTQYF. Here the CDR3 DNA reads TGTGCCTGGAGTGAAAGGAATTTGGATACGCAGTATTTT.

This clonotype was seen repeatedly, ten times or more. One end of the junction fails to match germline, which may point to a read error. This chain links TRBV12-3 or TRBV12-4 with TRBJ2-7; D unresolved. The CDR3 has 10 residues. The CDR3 DNA reads as TGTGCCAGCAATACGACCCACTACCACTTC. Protein product: CASNTTHYHF.

This clonotype has a handful of counts. For the CDR3, the DNA is TGTGCCAGCAGGCGACTAGGTGAGGGCAATGAGCAGTTCTTC. Protein product: CASRRLGEGNEQFF. J is TRBJ2-1 and V is TRBV4-2, with D possibly being TRBD2 (6 bases). The CDR3 has 14 residues. V lost 6 bases and J 6 bases, leaving 15 bases between the germline ends. The germline CDR1 and CDR2 sequences are LGHNA and YNFKEQ.

This clonotype was seen a few times. The V call is TRBV5-1, the J call TRBJ1-3, with D unresolved. CDR1 SGHRS and CDR2 YFSETQ come from the germline V gene. V lost 2 bases, J lost 1 base, and 10 bases lay in between. The CDR3 has 15 residues. CDR3 region: CASSLDGRSGNTIYF. CDR3 nucleotide sequence: TGCGCCAGCAGCTTAGATGGGCGGTCTGGAAACACCATATATTTT.

The chain couples TRBV20-1 to TRBJ2-1, with D tentatively TRBD1 (6 bases). This CDR3 has 14 amino acids. CDR1 is DFQATT and CDR2 is SNEGSKA in the germline V gene (reference sequence). V was trimmed by 3 bases and J by 1 base, leaving 10 bases between them. CDR3 DNA sequence: TGCAGTGCTAGTGGGGGCGGTTCCTACAATGAGCAGTTCTTC. Translation: CSASGGGSYNEQFF.

This clonotype was detected a few times. V and J are TRBV20-1 and TRBJ1-1, with D unresolved. Germline CDR1 DFQATT, CDR2 SNEGSKA (reference sequence). Between the trimmed V and J ends, which lost 5 bases and 7 bases, there was a span of 14 bases. This CDR3 is 12 amino acids long. DNA of the CDR3: TGCAGTGCTGCCAGTGGGGTTCTTGAAGCTTTCTTT. It specifies CSAASGVLEAFF.

The chain is built from TRBV5-4 and TRBJ2-1, with 13 nucleotides matching TRBD2. CDR3 length: 17 amino acids. Trimming at V came to 4 bases and at J to 5 bases, leaving 9 bases not matched to a gene. The germline CDR1 and CDR2 sequences are SGHNT and YYREEE (reference sequence). The CDR3 DNA sequence: TGTGCCAGCAGCCAACAGACTAGCGGGAGGCCTCACAATGAGCAGTTCTTC. Translated, it gives CASSQQTSGRPHNEQFF.

This clonotype was counted between two and nine times. The rearrangement links TRBV27 to TRBJ1-2, with D unresolved. This CDR3 has 13 residues. CDR1 and CDR2 (germline): MNHEY, SMNVEV (reference sequence). The V end lost 6 bases, the J end lost 3 bases, and 11 bases lay between the germline ends. CDR3 residues: CASSYGSYYGYTF. The CDR3 coding sequence is TGTGCCAGCAGCTATGGGTCTTACTATGGCTACACCTTC.

The chain couples TRBV29-1 to TRBJ2-5; D ambiguous. The CDR3 is 13 amino acids. Germline CDR1 is SQVTM and CDR2 is ANQGSEA. Trimming removed 7 bases at V and 2 bases at J, with 14 bases between. The CDR3 region has the DNA TGCAGCGCAGACGATTTTGGGCAAGAGACCCAGTACTTC. Its translation: CSADDFGQETQYF.

The chain couples TRBV9 to TRBJ2-7; D ambiguous. Between the trimmed V and J ends, which lost 4 bases and 6 bases, there was a span of 17 bases. The CDR3 contains 14 residues. Germline CDR1 SGDLS, CDR2 YYNGEE. DNA of the CDR3: TGTGCCAGCAGCCTTGCCCCCCTAGTACCCGAGCAGTACTTC. It specifies CASSLAPLVPEQYF.